These 17 T cell receptor beta chains share one sample of origin, sequenced in a study of blood T cell repertoires in COVID-19. Assay used: immunoSEQ multiplex PCR; TCRdb lists only in-frame clones, some missing. The sample records about 180,000 clones, 80% to 85% being singletons. Input material: peripheral blood. The receptors here all came from a woman in her sixties or seventies with COVID-19, enrolled during active disease.

Only a few counts were recorded for this clone. The chain has TRBV4-2 and TRBJ1-3, with D possibly TRBD1 on 5 matching bases. CDR1 is LGHNA and CDR2 is YNFKEQ in the germline V gene. V dropped 0 bases and J dropped 0 bases, with 12 bases sitting between them. The CDR3 is 17 amino acids. The CDR3 DNA reads as TGTGCCAGCAGCCAAGATTTAGTTACAGGCTCTGGAAACACCATATATTTT. As protein: CASSQDLVTGSGNTIYF.

The rearrangement uses TRBV28 and TRBJ2-3, with 8 bases that match TRBD2. CDR1 is MDHEN, CDR2 SYDVKM, per germline. After removal of 8 bases from V and 3 bases from J, the junction contained 4 bases not matched to a gene. This CDR3 has 13 amino acids. CDR3 coding DNA: TGTGCCAGCCGGGAGGGAGGGACAGATACGCAGTATTTT. Protein product: CASREGGTDTQYF.

The V and J genes are TRBV7-9 and TRBJ1-3; 8 bases are a match to TRBD1. Germline lookup yields CDR1 SEHNR and CDR2 FQNEAQ (reference sequence). V lost 7 bases and J lost 2; bases outside the gene matches: 4. The CDR3 extends over 14 amino acids. The CDR3 sequence: CASNLQGAGNTIYF. CDR3 coding DNA: TGTGCCAGCAACCTACAGGGGGCTGGAAACACCATATATTTT.

This chain links TRBV12-5 with TRBJ2-7, with a possible D match to TRBD1 (5 bases). This CDR3 contains 13 residues. Germline loops: CDR1 LGHNT, CDR2 FRNRAP. Trimming shortened V by 6 bases and J by 2 bases, and 11 bases separated the two germline ends. The CDR3 DNA is TGTGCTAGTGGCTATGACAGTACCTACGAGCAGTACTTC. Translated, it gives CASGYDSTYEQYF.

The genes are TRBV5-1 and TRBJ1-1; no reliable D call. V was trimmed by 4 bases and J by 0 bases, leaving 16 bases between them. Germline-derived CDR1 and CDR2 are SGHRS and YFSETQ. There are 16 residues in the CDR3. The CDR3 here is CASSPIPGSMNTEAFF. The CDR3 bases are TGCGCCAGCAGCCCAATACCGGGTTCGATGAACACTGAAGCTTTCTTT.

This chain joins TRBV28 and TRBJ2-4; 9 bases map to TRBD2. The germline V gene has CDR1 MDHEN and CDR2 SYDVKM. Trimming took 5 bases from V and 2 from J; bases not matched to a gene: 13. The CDR3 has 18 amino acids. The CDR3 coding sequence is TGTGCCAGCAGTGGCGGGACTAGCCTCAGTATTACCAAAAACATTCAGTACTTC. It encodes CASSGGTSLSITKNIQYF.

This clone is a singleton in its sample. CDR3 loop: CASSLAGTRDSYNEQFF. CDR3 in DNA: TGTGCCAGCAGCTTAGCGGGTACGCGGGATTCGTACAATGAGCAGTTCTTC. The rearrangement links TRBV7-6 to TRBJ2-1, with a tentative D call TRBD2 (6 bases). Germline CDR1 is SGHVS and CDR2 is FNYEAQ. The length of the CDR3 is 17 residues. The ends were cut back, 0 bases at V and 4 bases at J, with 16 bases in the middle.

The chain uses TRBV5-4 and TRBJ2-5; 11 bases are shared with TRBD2. After removal of 0 bases from V and 5 bases from J, the junction contained 6 bases not matched to a gene. The CDR3 is 16 residues long. Germline assignment: CDR1 SGHNT and CDR2 YYREEE (reference sequence). The CDR3, as DNA: TGTGCCAGCAGCTTGGCCCGACTAGCGGGATCCGAGACCCAGTACTTC. It translates to CASSLARLAGSETQYF. Full variable domain (missing parts from reference TRBV5-4 and TRBJ2-5): ETGVTQSPTHLIKTRGQQVTLRCSSQSGHNTVSWYQQALGQGPQFIFQYYREEENGRGNFPPRFSGLQFPNYSSELNVNALELDDSALYLCASSLARLAGSETQYFGPGTRLLVL.

The rearrangement uses TRBV7-2 and TRBJ2-3; 8 positions agree with TRBD2. In germline, CDR1 is SGHTA, CDR2 FQGNSA. V shed 4 bases and J 2 bases; nucleotides not matched to a gene: 2. This CDR3 spans 14 amino acids. DNA of the CDR3: TGTGCCAGCAGCTATAGCGGGAACACAGATACGCAGTATTTT. This encodes CASSYSGNTDTQYF.

The V call is TRBV7-9, the J call TRBJ2-6; a weak D match, TRBD2 (6 bases). The ends were cut back, 3 bases at V and 2 bases at J, with 8 bases in the middle. CDR1 SEHNR and CDR2 FQNEAQ come from the germline V gene (reference sequence). The CDR3 runs to 15 residues. The DNA of the CDR3 is TGTGCCAGCAGCTTCCGCGGGGCTGGGGCCAACGTCCTGACTTTC. Amino acid sequence: CASSFRGAGANVLTF.

The chain uses TRBV18 and TRBJ2-5; TRBD2 matches at 10 bases. With V trimmed by 3 bases and J by 3 bases, 4 bases remained unmatched. Germline CDR1 reads KGHSH; CDR2 reads LQKENI. The CDR3 extends over 15 amino acids. The CDR3 coding sequence is TGTGCCAGCTCACCGAAGCGGGAGGGGAAAGAGACCCAGTACTTC. This codes for CASSPKREGKETQYF.

Only a few counts were recorded for this clone. This rearrangement joins TRBV5-4 to TRBJ2-7; 11 nucleotides line up with TRBD2. Germline CDR1 SGHNT, CDR2 YYREEE (reference sequence). The V gene end was trimmed by 4 bases and the J gene end by 5 bases; junction bases not matched to a gene: 8. This CDR3 has 15 residues. CDR3 bases: TGTGCCAGCAGCGCATCTAGCGGGAGGAGGAACGAGCAGTACTTC. Its translation is CASSASSGRRNEQYF.

The rearrangement links TRBV10-3 to TRBJ2-2; 12 nucleotides line up with TRBD2. Germline V CDR1 and CDR2: ENHRY, SYGVKD. Trimming removed 3 bases from V and 4 bases from J; junction bases left unmatched: 3. The CDR3 has 16 amino acids. The CDR3 reads CAISDGTSGSTGELFF. As DNA, the CDR3 is TGTGCCATCAGTGACGGGACTAGCGGGTCCACCGGGGAGCTGTTTTTT.

This clone was counted only a few times. As DNA, the CDR3 is TGTGCCAGCAGCCAGGGGGGGCGGCCCCAGCATTTT. It specifies CASSQGGRPQHF. The chain uses TRBV6-2 or TRBV6-3 and TRBJ1-5, with 7 bases fitting TRBD1. Trimming took 6 bases from V and 9 from J; bases not matched to a gene: 5. The germline gives CDR1 MNHEY, CDR2 SVGEGT. The CDR3 loop spans 12 amino acids.

The chain recombines TRBV3-1 (or the pseudogene TRBV3-2) with TRBJ2-7, with D possibly matching TRBD2 (6 bases). Trimming took 0 bases from V and 5 from J, leaving 29 bases between them. CDR3 length: 20 amino acids. Germline loops: CDR1 LGHDT, CDR2 YNNKEL (reference sequence). The DNA for the CDR3 is TGTGCCAGCAGCCAAGAACGTTTTTTTGGTCGGGCTGATGCGGGGAACGAGCAGTACTTC. As protein: CASSQERFFGRADAGNEQYF.

The chain is built from TRBV15 and TRBJ1-5, with D possibly TRBD1 on 5 matching bases. The CDR3 has 15 amino acids. V lost 0 bases to trimming and J lost 2 bases, with 8 bases between them. Per germline, CDR1 LNHNV and CDR2 YYDKDF (reference sequence). The CDR3 DNA reads as TGTGCCACCAGCAGAGAGGGCAGGGGCAATCAGCCCCAGCATTTT. Amino acids: CATSREGRGNQPQHF.

This clone turned up a few times. The rearrangement joins TRBV30 to TRBJ2-5; D possibly corresponds to TRBD1 (5 bases). The CDR3 totals 15 residues. The germline V and J ends were trimmed by 2 bases and 0 bases, with 13 bases remaining between them. Germline CDR1 GTSNPN, CDR2 SVGIG (reference sequence). CDR3 in amino acids: CAWSMRKGYQETQYF. The CDR3 nucleotides are TGTGCCTGGAGTATGAGAAAGGGGTACCAAGAGACCCAGTACTTC.